This T cell receptor (beta chain) was identified in a study of T cell responses to AZD1222 COVID-19 vaccine. General study results and limits: Unmutated regions of variants are reportedly targeted by nearly half of spike-specific TCRs.

The V gene lost 4 bases and the J gene lost 1 base, with 11 bases spanning the gap. Germline assignment: CDR1 MNHEY and CDR2 SVGAGI. CDR3 length equals 15 residues. Concerning this clone: Antigen: not known.

Sequenced by immunoSEQ multiplex PCR; TCRdb stores in-frame clones only, minus some. The data show over 150,000 clones, about nine tenths seen once. This clonotype was obtained from an adult in good health. The material was peripheral blood, obtained on day 0 of AZD1222 vaccination. This rearrangement joins TRBV6-5 to TRBJ1-3; possibly TRBD1 for D (5 bases). The CDR3 spells CASSSGGRSGNTIYF. CDR3 nucleotide sequence: TGTGCCAGCAGTTCGGGGGGTAGGTCTGGAAACACCATATATTTT.